These T cell receptor beta chains were read from a single sample in a study of T cell repertoires in cytomegalovirus infection. Their target antigens are unknown. TCRdb ran MiXCR on the reads and lists one entry per CDR3 protein. The sample carries over 95,000 distinct CDR3 sequences, roughly 31% recorded once. The sample here was CD8+ T cells from cultured PBMCs, taken from culture after CMV antigen stimulation. The source of these receptors is a human donor in good health (CMV status not recorded). Some clones in this sample may be carry-over from other donors' samples. Each CDR3 is given with its conserved first and last residue. The order of the fields is V gene, J gene, clone size, D gene, CDR3 protein, CDR3 DNA. D genes are given only for firm matches. Clone size is given for some rows only: seen once, a few or many times, or a class if the clone is expanded.

V: TRBV10-3
J: TRBJ2-1
size: .
D: TRBD1
CDR3: CASQALTGGLYNEQFF
DNA: TGTGCAAGCCAAGCGCTAACAGGGGGCTTGTACAATGAGCAGTTCTTC

V: TRBV7-8
J: TRBJ2-5
size: .
D: .
CDR3: CASMSPDSQETQYF
DNA: TGTGCCAGCATGTCCCCCGACAGCCAAGAGACCCAGTACTTC

V: TRBV6-5
J: TRBJ1-5
size: few
D: .
CDR3: CASSGTHSNQPQHF
DNA: TGTGCCAGCAGCGGGACACATAGCAATCAGCCCCAGCATTTT

V: TRBV7-2
J: TRBJ1-1
size: many
D: .
CDR3: CASSLVTGGYTEAFF
DNA: TGTGCCAGCAGCTTAGTTACCGGGGGGTACACTGAAGCTTTCTTT

V: TRBV7-2
J: TRBJ2-7
size: many
D: TRBD1
CDR3: CASSTRDRGSEQYF
DNA: TGTGCCAGCAGCACCCGGGACAGGGGCTCCGAGCAGTACTTC

V: TRBV2
J: TRBJ2-7
size: .
D: .
CDR3: CARMEGEQYF
DNA: TGTGCCAGGATGGAGGGCGAGCAGTACTTC

V: TRBV6-2/TRBV6-3
J: TRBJ2-7
size: .
D: TRBD1
CDR3: CASSYSGWTGGEKVYEQYF
DNA: TGTGCCAGCAGTTACTCGGGCTGGACAGGGGGCGAAAAGGTCTACGAGCAGTACTTC

V: TRBV12-3/TRBV12-4
J: TRBJ2-7
size: few
D: .
CDR3: CASSFLPGSYEQYF
DNA: TGTGCCAGCAGTTTTCTTCCAGGGTCCTACGAGCAGTACTTC

V: TRBV4-1
J: TRBJ1-2
size: .
D: .
CDR3: CASSQDSNYGYTF
DNA: TGCGCCAGCAGCCAAGATTCCAACTATGGCTACACCTTC

V: TRBV24-1
J: TRBJ2-1
size: few
D: .
CDR3: CATSDLRQVNEQFF
DNA: TGTGCCACCAGTGATTTGCGGCAGGTCAATGAGCAGTTCTTC

V: TRBV28
J: TRBJ2-1
size: few
D: .
CDR3: CASSLRSYNEQFF
DNA: TGTGCCAGCAGTTTACGGTCCTACAATGAGCAGTTCTTC

V: TRBV7-9
J: TRBJ2-7
size: .
D: TRBD1
CDR3: CASSFTTGGAYEQYF
DNA: TGTGCCAGCAGCTTCACAACAGGGGGCGCCTACGAGCAGTACTTC

V: TRBV27
J: TRBJ1-1
size: .
D: TRBD1
CDR3: CASSFGQAGEAFF
DNA: TGTGCCAGCAGTTTTGGACAGGCGGGGGAAGCTTTCTTT

V: TRBV7-2
J: TRBJ2-2
size: many
D: .
CDR3: CASSWESRPNTGELFF
DNA: TGTGCCAGCAGCTGGGAGAGCAGACCGAACACCGGGGAGCTGTTTTTT

V: TRBV4-1
J: TRBJ2-5
size: few
D: .
CDR3: CASSQEALGETQYF
DNA: TGCGCCAGCAGCCAAGAAGCCCTGGGAGAGACCCAGTACTTC

V: TRBV28
J: TRBJ2-3
size: .
D: TRBD2
CDR3: CASSPTGGTSTDTQYF
DNA: TGTGCCAGCAGTCCTACGGGGGGGACTAGCACAGATACGCAGTATTTT

V: TRBV12-3/TRBV12-4
J: TRBJ1-3
size: .
D: TRBD1
CDR3: CASSPDRAYSGNTIYF
DNA: TGTGCCAGCAGTCCTGACAGGGCCTACTCTGGAAACACCATATATTTT

V: TRBV19
J: TRBJ2-1
size: many
D: .
CDR3: CASSIVGGLGDEQFF
DNA: TGTGCCAGTAGTATAGTGGGGGGCCTTGGCGATGAGCAGTTCTTC

V: TRBV28
J: TRBJ2-7
size: .
D: .
CDR3: CASSLTYLGGGYEQYF
DNA: TGTGCCAGCAGTTTAACCTACTTAGGGGGGGGCTACGAGCAGTACTTC

V: TRBV11-2
J: TRBJ2-1
size: .
D: TRBD2
CDR3: CASSQRLAGLYNEQFF
DNA: TGTGCCAGCAGCCAGCGACTAGCGGGGTTGTACAATGAGCAGTTCTTC

V: TRBV6-6
J: TRBJ1-1
size: .
D: .
CDR3: CASSYSCSVCQGPHTEAFF
DNA: TGTGCCAGCAGTTACTCTTGTAGTGTCTGTCAAGGGCCCCACACTGAAGCTTTCTTT

V: TRBV11-2
J: TRBJ1-1
size: few
D: .
CDR3: CASSQSGTINTEAFF
DNA: TGTGCCAGCAGCCAAAGTGGGACAATCAACACTGAAGCTTTCTTT

V: TRBV12-3/TRBV12-4
J: TRBJ1-2
size: .
D: .
CDR3: CASRGPNYGYTF
DNA: TGTGCCAGCAGGGGCCCGAACTATGGCTACACCTTC

V: TRBV11-1
J: TRBJ2-7
size: .
D: .
CDR3: CASSPQWGKGSYEQYF
DNA: TGTGCCAGCAGCCCCCAATGGGGGAAAGGGTCCTACGAGCAGTACTTC

V: TRBV10-3
J: TRBJ2-3
size: .
D: TRBD2
CDR3: CAIRPKRGSGGTDTQYF
DNA: TGTGCCATCAGACCCAAAAGGGGCAGCGGGGGCACAGATACGCAGTATTTT

V: TRBV7-3
J: TRBJ2-2
size: few
D: .
CDR3: CASSLEGGELFF
DNA: TGTGCCAGCAGCTTAGAGGGCGGGGAGCTGTTTTTT

V: TRBV4-1
J: TRBJ1-2
size: few
D: .
CDR3: CASSQLSTANYGYTF
DNA: TGCGCCAGCAGCCAACTAAGTACAGCTAACTATGGCTACACCTTC

V: TRBV20-1
J: TRBJ1-1
size: few
D: .
CDR3: CSLQTGDTEAFF
DNA: TGCAGTTTACAGACGGGGGACACTGAAGCTTTCTTT

V: TRBV7-2
J: TRBJ2-7
size: few
D: TRBD2
CDR3: CASSLRGGEQYF
DNA: TGTGCCAGCAGCTTACGGGGGGGCGAGCAGTACTTC

V: TRBV6-6
J: TRBJ1-1
size: .
D: .
CDR3: CASSARIVVGPMNTEAFF
DNA: TGTGCCAGCAGCGCGAGGATTGTCGTGGGACCTATGAACACTGAAGCTTTCTTT

V: TRBV28
J: TRBJ1-2
size: many
D: TRBD1
CDR3: CASSYRGRDYGYTF
DNA: TGTGCCAGCAGCTACAGGGGGCGCGACTATGGCTACACCTTC

V: TRBV7-6
J: TRBJ2-1
size: .
D: TRBD1
CDR3: CASSKPLGQFDEQFF
DNA: TGTGCCAGCAGCAAACCCCTGGGACAGTTCGATGAGCAGTTCTTC

V: TRBV20-1
J: TRBJ2-7
size: .
D: TRBD1
CDR3: CSARDRAMTGSTPYEQYF
DNA: TGCAGTGCTAGAGATAGAGCTATGACAGGGAGTACCCCTTACGAGCAGTACTTC

V: TRBV7-2
J: TRBJ2-3
size: .
D: .
CDR3: CASSPPVGTWADTQYF
DNA: TGTGCCAGCAGCCCCCCTGTAGGGACCTGGGCAGATACGCAGTATTTT

V: TRBV2
J: TRBJ2-7
size: .
D: TRBD2
CDR3: CASSGAGAHRQYF
DNA: TGTGCCAGCAGTGGGGCGGGAGCCCACCGGCAGTACTTC

V: TRBV7-9
J: TRBJ2-7
size: .
D: TRBD1
CDR3: CASSLEGTGYEQYF
DNA: TGTGCCAGCAGCTTAGAGGGGACAGGGTACGAGCAGTACTTC

V: TRBV20-1
J: TRBJ2-7
size: .
D: .
CDR3: CSAPLRGRGYEQYF
DNA: TGCAGTGCCCCATTGAGGGGCAGGGGCTACGAGCAGTACTTC

V: TRBV28
J: TRBJ2-7
size: .
D: .
CDR3: CASSLWGQRDHEQYF
DNA: TGTGCCAGCAGTTTATGGGGCCAAAGGGACCACGAGCAGTACTTC

V: TRBV25-1
J: TRBJ2-1
size: few
D: .
CDR3: CASHSVGGYNEQFF
DNA: TGTGCCAGCCATTCTGTGGGGGGTTACAATGAGCAGTTCTTC

V: TRBV19
J: TRBJ2-2
size: few
D: .
CDR3: CASSIGVSYTNTGELFF
DNA: TGTGCCAGTAGTATAGGTGTCAGCTATACGAACACCGGGGAGCTGTTTTTT

V: TRBV2
J: TRBJ2-7
size: .
D: .
CDR3: CASSGGEYEQYF
DNA: TGTGCCAGCAGTGGAGGAGAGTACGAGCAGTACTTC

V: TRBV11-2
J: TRBJ2-5
size: few
D: .
CDR3: CASSLGGQGNQETQYF
DNA: TGTGCCAGCAGCTTAGGCGGCCAGGGTAACCAAGAGACCCAGTACTTC

V: TRBV27
J: TRBJ2-1
size: .
D: .
CDR3: CASSLEGSEQFF
DNA: TGTGCCAGCAGTTTAGAGGGGAGTGAGCAGTTCTTC

V: TRBV2
J: TRBJ1-4
size: few
D: .
CDR3: CASGTYSTNEKLFF
DNA: TGTGCCAGCGGGACATATTCAACTAATGAAAAACTGTTTTTT

V: TRBV14
J: TRBJ1-6
size: few
D: .
CDR3: CASSLWGVQEPLHF
DNA: TGTGCCAGCAGCCTATGGGGGGTTCAAGAACCCCTCCACTTT

V: TRBV6-5
J: TRBJ1-1
size: .
D: .
CDR3: CASSYSLTGSVEAFF
DNA: TGTGCCAGCAGTTACTCATTGACAGGCAGTGTTGAAGCTTTCTTT

V: TRBV27
J: TRBJ1-2
size: .
D: TRBD1
CDR3: CASSMKPRQGRGGYTF
DNA: TGTGCCAGCAGTATGAAACCTCGACAGGGACGGGGTGGCTACACCTTC

V: TRBV4-1
J: TRBJ2-7
size: .
D: TRBD1
CDR3: CASSPQVPPARDRGGEQYF
DNA: TGCGCCAGCAGCCCCCAAGTTCCTCCAGCCCGGGACAGGGGAGGTGAGCAGTACTTC

V: TRBV7-2
J: TRBJ2-2
size: few
D: .
CDR3: CASSGERLTGELFF
DNA: TGTGCCAGCAGCGGTGAGCGGCTCACCGGGGAGCTGTTTTTT

V: TRBV12-3/TRBV12-4
J: TRBJ2-5
size: few
D: .
CDR3: CASSLDETQYF
DNA: TGTGCCAGCAGTTTAGACGAGACCCAGTACTTC

V: TRBV15
J: TRBJ2-1
size: few
D: .
CDR3: CATSRDPVATLNSYNEQFF
DNA: TGTGCCACCAGCAGAGATCCAGTGGCTACCCTCAACTCCTACAATGAGCAGTTCTTC

V: TRBV6-1
J: TRBJ2-3
size: few
D: TRBD2
CDR3: CASRGLAGGTDTQYF
DNA: TGTGCCAGCAGGGGACTAGCGGGGGGCACAGATACGCAGTATTTT

V: TRBV6-6
J: TRBJ1-2
size: many
D: TRBD1
CDR3: CASRSSRGEGGGYTF
DNA: TGTGCCAGCAGATCCTCCAGGGGGGAAGGCGGAGGCTACACCTTC

V: TRBV27
J: TRBJ2-5
size: .
D: TRBD2
CDR3: CASSLGTSGETQYF
DNA: TGTGCCAGCAGTCTCGGGACTAGCGGAGAGACCCAGTACTTC

V: TRBV18
J: TRBJ2-1
size: few
D: .
CDR3: CASSLGVDQYNEQFF
DNA: TGTGCCAGCTCCCTCGGGGTGGATCAATACAATGAGCAGTTCTTC

V: TRBV23-1
J: TRBJ2-7
size: few
D: .
CDR3: CASSRQVNSYEQYF
DNA: TGCGCCAGCAGTCGACAGGTGAACTCCTACGAGCAGTACTTC

V: TRBV20-1
J: TRBJ1-6
size: .
D: .
CDR3: CSARSQSYRSPLHF
DNA: TGCAGTGCTAGATCTCAATCTTATCGGTCACCCCTCCACTTT

V: TRBV12-3/TRBV12-4
J: TRBJ1-1
size: few
D: .
CDR3: CASTLGTAEAFF
DNA: TGTGCCAGCACCCTCGGGACCGCTGAAGCTTTCTTT

V: TRBV5-6
J: TRBJ1-2
size: few
D: .
CDR3: CATYTATDLDGYTF
DNA: TGTGCCACCTATACTGCGACAGACCTCGATGGCTACACCTTC

V: TRBV2
J: TRBJ1-1
size: .
D: TRBD1
CDR3: CASRGTGSYRGTEAFF
DNA: TGTGCCAGCCGAGGGACAGGGTCGTATCGCGGCACTGAAGCTTTCTTT